This TCR beta chain was sequenced during a study of cytomegalovirus exposure and HLA in healthy donors. Study overall: There were nearly 120 million unique TCR beta sequences, drawn from 200 million or so T cells, in an earlier analysis. Overall study results and limits: As a later analysis revealed, the rate of TCR association differed by HLA locus, with DRB1 most and HLA-C fewest.

Germline assignment: CDR1 SEHNR and CDR2 FQNEAQ (reference sequence). V dropped 6 bases and J dropped 6 bases, with 11 bases sitting between them. This CDR3 contains 12 residues. In the case of this clone: What it binds is not known.

In the PCR, 60 Vbeta and 13 Jbeta primers were used. Original processing notes: Later work found roughly 80 million unique TCR beta chains, with around 10 million shared. Assay used: immunoSEQ multiplex PCR; TCRdb lists only in-frame clones, some missing. V, J and clone size are those of that table, while D and trimming were read from the DNA. The sample carries roughly 150,000 clones, roughly 80% recorded once. This clonotype was obtained from a male donor in good health and CMV-seronegative. The rearrangement uses TRBV7-9 and TRBJ1-1; D is unclear. Sequenced input: PBMCs. CDR3 DNA sequence: TGTGCCAGCAGGCCTATAGGAGCTGAAGCTTTCTTT. Its translation is CASRPIGAEAFF.